One and the same sample provided the 4 T cell receptor beta chains below, sequenced in a study of T cell repertoires in ileal Crohn's disease. Some clones are missing from TCRdb's copy, which holds only in-frame ones; the method was immunoSEQ multiplex PCR. The table records around 5,800 clones, roughly four fifths of them present only once. The specimen sequenced was ileal tissue. Receptors originate from an adult with Crohn's disease.

The V gene is TRBV5-1, the J gene TRBJ1-1, with a tentative D call TRBD1 (5 bases). The V gene lost 5 bases and the J gene lost 7 bases, with 18 bases spanning the gap. Germline V gene data show CDR1 as SGHRS and CDR2 as YFSETQ. The CDR3 has 14 amino acids. The CDR3 nucleotides read TGCGCCAGCAGGCTACAGGTACCGAGTATTGAAGCTTTCTTT. Amino acid sequence: CASRLQVPSIEAFF. Together with reference TRBV5-1 and TRBJ1-1, the CDR3 gives the full variable domain: KAGVTQTPRYLIKTRGQQVTLSCSPISGHRSVSWYQQTPGQGLQFLFEYFSETQRNKGNFPGRFSGRQFSNSRSEMNVSTLELGDSALYLCASRLQVPSIEAFFGQGTRLTVV.

In nucleotides, the CDR3 is TGTGCCTGGAGTGGAGGGACAGGGGTTTTGAACTATGGCTACACCTTC. This sequence encodes CAWSGGTGVLNYGYTF. The chain couples TRBV30 to TRBJ1-2, with 10 bases matching TRBD1. The V gene end was trimmed by 1 base and the J gene end by 2 bases; junction bases not matched to a gene: 7. This CDR3 has 16 amino acids. The germline V gene encodes CDR1 GTSNPN and CDR2 SVGIG (reference sequence). The variable domain in full, completed from reference TRBV30 and TRBJ1-2, reads SQTIHQWPATLVQPVGSPLSLECTVEGTSNPNLYWYRQAAGRGLQLLFYSVGIGQISSEVPQNLSASRPQDRQFILSSKKLLLSDSGFYLCAWSGGTGVLNYGYTFGSGTRLTVV.

The genes are TRBV7-3 and TRBJ2-7; tentatively, D is TRBD2 (5 bases). Germline CDR1 is SGHTA and CDR2 is FQGTGA. V dropped 3 bases and J dropped 2 bases, with 14 bases sitting between them. The CDR3 sequence is 15 residues long. The CDR3 protein is CASSFLPGSPYEQYF. The CDR3 DNA is TGTGCCAGCAGCTTCCTCCCGGGGAGTCCCTACGAGCAGTACTTC. The full variable domain, with the rest looked up from reference TRBV7-3 and TRBJ2-7, is GAGVSQTPSNKVTEKGKYVELRCDPISGHTALYWYRQSLGQGPEFLIYFQGTGAADDSGLPNDRFFAVRPEGSVSTLKIQRTERGDSAVYLCASSFLPGSPYEQYFGPGTRLTVT.

With regard to this clone: Mismatch with germline at one junction end may stem from a read error. Other DNA sequences in this specimen translate into the identical CDR3. The V gene is TRBV27, the J gene TRBJ1-6; a possible D gene is TRBD1 (6 bases). The V gene's germline CDR1 is MNHEY and CDR2 SMNVEV (reference sequence). There are 17 residues in the CDR3. DNA of the CDR3: TGTGCCAGCAGTTTGAACAGGGATAGCTCCTATAATTCCCCCCTCCACTTT. Its translation is CASSLNRDSSYNSPLHF.